The 11 T cell receptor beta chains reported below all come from one sample, sequenced in a study of blood T cell repertoires in COVID-19. Clones were sequenced by immunoSEQ multiplex PCR, and TCRdb holds only the in-frame ones, with some missing. The table includes roughly 500,000 clones, 70% to 90% detected once. Material: PBMCs or T cells enriched from blood (not recorded which). These receptors were collected from a woman between 40 and 55 years old who had recovered from COVID-19.

This CDR3 is CASKGQPNEKLFF. The CDR3, as DNA: TGTGCCAGCAAGGGACAGCCTAATGAAAAACTGTTTTTT. The V call is TRBV11-1, the J call TRBJ1-4; 7 nucleotides agree with TRBD1. Germline V CDR1 and CDR2: SGHAT, FQDESV (reference sequence). This CDR3 has 13 amino acids. Losses at the gene ends were 7 bases for V and 3 bases for J; bases not matched to a gene: 2.

The chain combines TRBV19 with TRBJ1-5; tentatively, D is TRBD1 (5 bases). The ends were cut back, 5 bases at V and 6 bases at J, with 20 bases in the middle. CDR3 length equals 16 residues. Germline CDR1 LNHDA, CDR2 SQIVND (reference sequence). CDR3 DNA sequence: TGTGCCAGTAGTCGCGAAGTATCCCCGGGGGGTCAGCCCCAGCATTTT. This sequence encodes CASSREVSPGGQPQHF.

The chain is built from TRBV19 and TRBJ2-2, with 7 bases aligning to TRBD2. Germline CDR1 and CDR2: LNHDA and SQIVND (reference sequence). The V gene end was trimmed by 4 bases and the J gene end by 1 base; junction bases not matched to a gene: 0. The CDR3 is made up of 14 amino acids. The CDR3 region is CASSSGRNTGELFF. CDR3 DNA sequence: TGTGCCAGTAGTAGCGGGAGGAACACCGGGGAGCTGTTTTTT. Full variable domain (remainder filled in from reference TRBV19 and TRBJ2-2): DGGITQSPKYLFRKEGQNVTLSCEQNLNHDAMYWYRQDPGQGLRLIYYSQIVNDFQKGDIAEGYSVSREKKESFPLTVTSAQKNPTAFYLCASSSGRNTGELFFGEGSRLTVL.

J is TRBJ1-6 and V is TRBV9; maybe TRBD1 (5 bases). Per germline, CDR1 SGDLS and CDR2 YYNGEE. This CDR3 spans 16 amino acids. Deletions cut 4 bases from V and 6 bases from J, with 17 bases between. CDR3 bases: TGTGCCAGCAGCCCGAATTCCGGCAGGGTTAATTCACCCCTCCACTTT. The encoded protein is CASSPNSGRVNSPLHF.

This clone was found a few times. The chain links TRBV27 to TRBJ1-1, with D maybe TRBD1 (6 bases). Germline assignment: CDR1 MNHEY and CDR2 SMNVEV (reference sequence). Trimming removed 4 bases from V and 0 bases from J, with 18 bases in between. This CDR3 is 17 amino acids long. The CDR3 bases are TGTGCCAGCAGTTCGGGACACTTAAGTTTAATGAACACTGAAGCTTTCTTT. It yields the protein CASSSGHLSLMNTEAFF.

The chain combines TRBV11-3 with TRBJ2-6; 7 positions match TRBD2. The CDR3 runs 14 residues. The germline gives CDR1 SGHNT, CDR2 YENEEA. Unmatched junction bases numbered 4, after V lost 7 bases and J lost 4 bases. The CDR3 loop is CASTPGGGANVLTF. Written as DNA, the CDR3 is TGTGCCAGCACCCCGGGAGGCGGGGCCAACGTCCTGACTTTC.

This clone has a handful of counts. The rearrangement joins TRBV24-1 to TRBJ2-2, with 9 bases that match TRBD2. V dropped 8 bases and J dropped 7; count of bases not matched to a gene: 1. Germline assignment: CDR1 KGHDR and CDR2 SFDVKD. CDR3 size: 12 residues. The chain's CDR3 is CATTSGNGELFF. CDR3 bases: TGTGCCACCACTAGCGGGAACGGGGAGCTGTTTTTT.

The CDR3 coding sequence is TGTGCCAGCAGTTTATCGAGGCGGGGGGGCTCCTACAATGAGCAGTTCTTC. It specifies CASSLSRRGGSYNEQFF. V usage is TRBV27 and J usage is TRBJ2-1; 9 bases are shared with TRBD2. The CDR3 is made up of 17 amino acids. Germline CDR1 reads MNHEY; CDR2 reads SMNVEV (reference sequence). Trimming took 0 bases from V and 0 from J; bases not matched to a gene: 3.

The J gene is TRBJ1-2, the V gene TRBV27; D not certain. V shed 4 bases and J shed 2 bases, with 8 bases lying between them. Germline loops: CDR1 MNHEY, CDR2 SMNVEV (reference sequence). The CDR3 has 13 residues. This CDR3 reads CASSWQYNYGYTF. CDR3 nucleotide sequence: TGTGCCAGCAGTTGGCAGTACAACTATGGCTACACCTTC.

This CDR3 reads CASSVGPAYGYTF. CDR3 nucleotide sequence: TGTGCCAGCAGCGTAGGTCCCGCGTATGGCTACACCTTC. The chain has TRBV9 and TRBJ1-2, with no clear D. The CDR3 has 13 amino acids. V was pared by 0 bases and J by 5 bases, with 8 bases between. CDR1 is SGDLS, CDR2 YYNGEE, per germline.

The V gene is TRBV11-3, the J gene TRBJ2-1, with 13 positions matching TRBD2. V trimming: 2 bases; J trimming: 9 bases; junction bases outside the gene matches: 7. The germline CDR1 and CDR2 sequences are SGHNT and YENEEA. CDR3 length: 16 amino acids. In DNA form, the CDR3 reads TGTGCCAGCAGCTTAAGGACTAGCGGGAGTAACACTGAGCAGTTCTTC. It codes for CASSLRTSGSNTEQFF.